Following are 20 T cell receptor beta chains from one sample sequenced in a study of shared clonotypes between healthy human individuals. Some clones are missing from TCRdb's copy, which holds only in-frame ones; the method was immunoSEQ multiplex PCR. Of 1.5 million to 2.5 million clones in the sample, just under 95% were seen once. Naive CD8 cells lacked CD45RO, underwent positive selection for CCR7 and left out terminally differentiated effector memory CD45RA+ cells. The sample consisted of naive CD8+ T cells sorted from blood. These TCRs come from a man younger than 35 in good health.

The CDR3 DNA is TGTGCCAGCAGCGGGCCCCTGGGGGCCTATGGCTACACCTTC. It encodes CASSGPLGAYGYTF. The V call is TRBV5-4, the J call TRBJ1-2; a weak D match, TRBD1 (6 bases). The CDR3 has 14 amino acids. Germline values: CDR1 SGHNT, CDR2 YYREEE (reference sequence). V was cut by 4 bases and J by 4 bases, with 14 bases left in between.

The chain couples TRBV30 to TRBJ2-3, with D tentatively TRBD1 (5 bases). V gave up 4 bases and J gave up 7 bases, with 15 bases separating them. In germline, CDR1 is GTSNPN, CDR2 SVGIG (reference sequence). The CDR3 loop spans 13 amino acids. DNA of the CDR3: TGTGCCTGGACTGGGGCCGAACAAAATACGCAGTATTTT. Protein product: CAWTGAEQNTQYF.

This rearrangement joins TRBV14 to TRBJ2-1; D remains ambiguous. Germline V CDR1 and CDR2: SGHDN, FVKESK. The length of the CDR3 is 14 residues. Between the trimmed V and J ends, which lost 3 bases and 4 bases, there was a span of 10 bases. CDR3 nucleotides: TGTGCCAGCAGCCAGGTGGGAATTTACAATGAGCAGTTCTTC. Its protein is CASSQVGIYNEQFF.

This chain joins TRBV5-6 and TRBJ1-2; no reliable D call. Trimming left V 3 bases short and J 8 bases short, with 14 bases between. This CDR3 region has 13 residues. Germline loops: CDR1 SGHDT, CDR2 YYEEEE. The chain's CDR3 is CASSSVSGDGYTF. Written as DNA, the CDR3 is TGTGCCAGCAGCTCGGTATCGGGCGACGGCTACACCTTC.

The genes are TRBV4-3 and TRBJ2-3; D gene unclear. Trimming removed 0 bases from V and 4 bases from J, with 11 bases in between. Germline CDR1 LGHNA, CDR2 YSLEER. The CDR3 extends over 15 amino acids. CDR3 amino acids: CASSQDHVDSDTQYF. DNA of the CDR3: TGCGCCAGCAGCCAAGATCACGTAGATTCAGATACGCAGTATTTT.

This rearrangement joins TRBV6-1 to TRBJ1-5, with TRBD1 matching 9 bases. V was clipped by 1 base and J by 7 bases; unmatched bases: 2. The CDR3 consists of 14 residues. Germline CDR1 and CDR2: MNHNS and SASEGT. DNA for the CDR3: TGTGCCAGCAGTGAAGTACAGGGGGCGCAGCCCCAGCATTTT. The encoded protein is CASSEVQGAQPQHF.

A word on this clone: Other DNA sequences in the same sample also yield this CDR3. The rearrangement links TRBV27 to TRBJ2-6; no firm D call. Per the germline V gene, CDR1 is MNHEY and CDR2 is SMNVEV (reference sequence). This CDR3 contains 15 residues. The germline V and J ends were trimmed by 5 bases and 1 base, with 9 bases remaining between them. CDR3 bases: TGTGCCAGCAGTCCCGGTACATCTGGGGCCAACGTCCTGACTTTC. The encoded protein is CASSPGTSGANVLTF.

This clone has only a few counts. The chain carries TRBV11-2 and TRBJ2-5; D unresolved. Deletions cut 1 base from V and 10 bases from J, with 10 bases between. Per the germline V gene, CDR1 is SGHAT and CDR2 is FQNNGV. The CDR3 contains 12 residues. The CDR3 reads CASSLGDRVQYF. DNA for the CDR3: TGTGCCAGCAGCTTAGGTGATAGGGTCCAGTACTTC.

The genes are TRBV5-6 and TRBJ2-1, with 9 bases identical to TRBD2. CDR3 size: 15 residues. The ends lost 5 bases at V and 0 bases at J; junction bases unmatched: 3. In germline, CDR1 is SGHDT, CDR2 YYEEEE. CDR3 bases: TGTGCCAGCAGAGAGACTAGCGGCTCCTACAATGAGCAGTTCTTC. It specifies CASRETSGSYNEQFF.

The V and J genes are TRBV5-1 and TRBJ2-7; 9 positions match TRBD2. V was pared by 1 base and J by 0 bases, with 8 bases of the junction left unmatched. CDR1 and CDR2 from the germline V gene are SGHRS and YFSETQ. This CDR3 has 17 amino acids. The CDR3 sequence: CASSLLLAGPDSYEQYF. Here the CDR3 DNA reads TGCGCCAGCAGCTTGTTGCTAGCGGGGCCCGACTCCTACGAGCAGTACTTC. The full variable domain, completed using reference TRBV5-1 and TRBJ2-7, is KAGVTQTPRYLIKTRGQQVTLSCSPISGHRSVSWYQQTPGQGLQFLFEYFSETQRNKGNFPGRFSGRQFSNSRSEMNVSTLELGDSALYLCASSLLLAGPDSYEQYFGPGTRLTVT.

This clone was picked up one time. The chain joins TRBV10-1 to TRBJ2-3; 10 bases agree with TRBD1. Germline V gene lookup returns CDR1 WNHNN and CDR2 SYGVQD (reference sequence). The V segment lost 6 bases and the J segment 0 bases; nucleotides outside the gene matches: 6. The CDR3 spans 16 residues. Here the CDR3 DNA reads TGCGCCAGCAGCCTGACAGGGGGCTTTAGCACAGATACGCAGTATTTT. As protein: CASSLTGGFSTDTQYF.

CDR3 region: CASTGSKSPEAFF. The CDR3 nucleotides read TGTGCCAGCACCGGCTCAAAGAGTCCTGAAGCTTTCTTT. V is TRBV28 and J is TRBJ1-1, with D unclear. Germline loops: CDR1 MDHEN, CDR2 SYDVKM. The CDR3 runs 13 residues. Between the trimmed V and J ends, which lost 7 bases and 6 bases, there was a span of 15 bases.

The J gene is TRBJ2-2, the V gene TRBV19; D not certain. CDR3 length: 13 residues. V was cut by 5 bases and J by 1 base, with 5 bases left in between. In germline, CDR1 is LNHDA, CDR2 SQIVND (reference sequence). CDR3 nucleotides: TGTGCCAGTAGTTATGTGAACACCGGGGAGCTGTTTTTT. Translated, it gives CASSYVNTGELFF.

The chain links TRBV7-9 to TRBJ2-7; D unclear. V was pared by 4 bases and J by 2 bases, with 9 bases between. This CDR3 has 13 amino acids. The germline CDR1 and CDR2 sequences are SEHNR and FQNEAQ (reference sequence). The CDR3 DNA reads TGTGCCAGCAGCTGGACGTTACCCTACGAGCAGTACTTC. Residues: CASSWTLPYEQYF.

CDR3 protein: CSVEDLTGKTLYGTDTQYF. The DNA for the CDR3 is TGCAGCGTTGAAGATCTTACAGGGAAAACCCTCTATGGCACAGATACGCAGTATTTT. This chain links TRBV29-1 with TRBJ2-3, with D possibly TRBD1 on 6 matching bases. CDR1 is SQVTM and CDR2 is ANQGSEA in the germline V gene. This CDR3 is 19 amino acids long. V was clipped by 0 bases and J by 1 base, with 23 bases between them.

The rearrangement uses TRBV7-8 and TRBJ2-2; 9 bases match TRBD2. Germline V gene sequence: CDR1 SGHVS, CDR2 FQNEAQ. Trimming removed 5 bases from V and 1 base from J; junction bases left unmatched: 8. This CDR3 region has 17 residues. CDR3: CASSILLAGVNTGELFF. The CDR3 region has the DNA TGTGCCAGCAGCATCCTATTAGCGGGGGTGAACACCGGGGAGCTGTTTTTT.

The rearrangement uses TRBV11-3 and TRBJ2-7; D tentatively fits TRBD1 or TRBD2 (5 bases each). Trimming shortened V by 5 bases and J by 5 bases, and 25 bases separated the two germline ends. CDR1 and CDR2 (germline): SGHNT, YENEEA. The CDR3 contains 17 residues. CDR3 in DNA: TGTGCCAGCAGCCCATCCTTTACCAGGGACGGACACGACGAGCAGTACTTC. Translated: CASSPSFTRDGHDEQYF.

CDR3 sequence: CASSTLDRALELTDTQYF. The CDR3 coding sequence is TGTGCCAGCAGTACCCTGGACAGGGCCCTGGAACTCACAGATACGCAGTATTTT. V is TRBV27 and J is TRBJ2-3; TRBD1 matches at 8 bases. V lost 5 bases to trimming and J lost 2 bases; unmatched junction nucleotides: 15. Germline V lookup: CDR1 MNHEY, CDR2 SMNVEV (reference sequence). The CDR3 totals 18 residues.

The chain links TRBV21-1 to TRBJ2-7. TRBV21-1 is described as a pseudogene. There are 18 residues in the CDR3. The CDR3 DNA reads as TGTGCCAGCAGCAAAGTCCCCGACTCCGACGGGGGCAGATACGAGCAGTACTTC. This encodes CASSKVPDSDGGRYEQYF.

Worth noting for this clone: Other nucleotide sequences from this sample produce the same CDR3. The chain combines TRBV10-1 with TRBJ2-7; TRBD1 aligns across 7 bases. V gave up 0 bases and J gave up 2 bases; unmatched junction bases: 1. Germline V gives CDR1 WNHNN, CDR2 SYGVQD (reference sequence). This CDR3 is built from 14 residues. CDR3 amino acids: CASSESGTAYEQYF. CDR3 sequence (DNA): TGCGCCAGCAGTGAGTCGGGGACAGCCTACGAGCAGTACTTC.